The present TCR beta chain was sequenced within a study of OX40 agonist ivuxolimab in advanced cancers. The V segment lost 6 bases and the J segment 4 bases; nucleotides outside the gene matches: 4. The CDR3 is 14 amino acids. Germline CDR1 is MNHNS and CDR2 is SASEGT. The assay was immunoSEQ multiplex PCR, and TCRdb's table has in-frame clones only and misses some. Here the sample spans roughly 20,000 clones, roughly 84% being singletons. The TCR originated in an adult with an advanced solid tumor such as melanoma, head and neck, liver or kidney cancer. Sequencing was performed on CD4+ or CD8+ T cells sorted from blood, taken in a trial of the OX40 agonist ivuxolimab. The chain has TRBV6-1 and TRBJ1-4; 8 bases align to TRBD1. CDR3 coding DNA: TGTGCCAGCAGCCTGACAGGGGATAATGAAAAACTGTTTTTT. Protein sequence: CASSLTGDNEKLFF.